This T cell receptor (beta chain) was sequenced during a study of blood T cell repertoires in COVID-19. Produced via immunoSEQ multiplex PCR; TCRdb's table is partial and in-frame only. The sample has roughly 74,000 clones; about 91% are singletons. J lost 4 bases, V lost 6 bases, and 1 base had no gene match. CDR3 length equals 12 residues. The chain joins TRBV12-3 or TRBV12-4 to TRBJ2-7, with 9 nucleotides matching TRBD1. The TCR was taken from a woman at least 80 years old with active or convalescent COVID-19. Material for sequencing was peripheral blood. Written as DNA, the CDR3 is TGTGCCAGCAGCGACAGGGGGTACGAGCAGTACTTC. As protein: CASSDRGYEQYF.